This TCR beta chain was identified during a study of cytomegalovirus exposure and HLA in healthy donors. The PCR used 60 Vbeta and 13 Jbeta primers. TCRdb's table, derived via immunoSEQ multiplex PCR, lists solely in-frame clones and lacks some. The table shows 83,000 or so clones, with 80% to 90% occurring only once. Donors consisted of healthy bone marrow donors. This clonotype was sampled from a woman in her 30s in good health and CMV-seronegative. The specimen was PBMCs.

The CDR3, as DNA: TGTGCCAGCAGCGTAGGACAGGGGGCAACTGAAGCTTTCTTT. This sequence encodes CASSVGQGATEAFF. The chain recombines TRBV9 with TRBJ1-1, with 10 bases identical to TRBD1. V trimming: 0 bases; J trimming: 5 bases; junction bases outside the gene matches: 1. CDR3 size: 14 residues. Germline-derived CDR1 and CDR2 are SGDLS and YYNGEE.